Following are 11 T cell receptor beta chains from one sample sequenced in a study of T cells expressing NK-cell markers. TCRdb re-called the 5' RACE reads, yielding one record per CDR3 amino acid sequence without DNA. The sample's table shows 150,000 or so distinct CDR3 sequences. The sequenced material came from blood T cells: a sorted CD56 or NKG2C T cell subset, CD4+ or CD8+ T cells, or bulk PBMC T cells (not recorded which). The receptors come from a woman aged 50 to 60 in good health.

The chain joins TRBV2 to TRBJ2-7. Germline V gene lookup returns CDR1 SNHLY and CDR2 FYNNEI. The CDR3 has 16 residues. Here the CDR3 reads CASSEASSGTYYEQYF.

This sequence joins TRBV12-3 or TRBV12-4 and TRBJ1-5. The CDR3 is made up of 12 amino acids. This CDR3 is CATTAANQPQHF.

The CDR3 reads CASRTTGFPTDTQYF. The rearrangement joins TRBV2 to TRBJ2-3; TCRdb indicates TRBD1, and absent DNA this call remains unverified. CDR1 and CDR2 from the germline V gene are SNHLY and FYNNEI. The CDR3 sequence is 15 residues long.

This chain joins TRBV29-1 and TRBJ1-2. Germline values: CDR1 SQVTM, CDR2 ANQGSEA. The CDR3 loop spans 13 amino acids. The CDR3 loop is CSVEVVNSLGYTF.

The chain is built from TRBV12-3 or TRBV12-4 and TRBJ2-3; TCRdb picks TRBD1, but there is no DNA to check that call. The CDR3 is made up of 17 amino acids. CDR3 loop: CASSPPWTGHSTDTQYF.

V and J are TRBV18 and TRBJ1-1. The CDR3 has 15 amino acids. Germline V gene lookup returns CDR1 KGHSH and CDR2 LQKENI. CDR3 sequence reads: CASSPWSSGNTEAFF.

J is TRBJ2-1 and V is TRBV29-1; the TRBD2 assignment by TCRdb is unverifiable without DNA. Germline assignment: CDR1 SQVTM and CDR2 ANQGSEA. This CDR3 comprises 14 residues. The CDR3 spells CSVEGTSESNEQFF.

The CDR3 here is CASSQEMVLAGDGGYNEQFF. This chain connects TRBV4-1 to TRBJ2-1; the D gene TCRdb calls, TRBD2, cannot be checked with no DNA. The CDR3 spans 20 residues. The germline gives CDR1 MGHRA, CDR2 YSYEKL.

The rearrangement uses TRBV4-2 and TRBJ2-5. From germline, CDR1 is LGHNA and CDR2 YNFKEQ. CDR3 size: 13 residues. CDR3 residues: CASSPWIQETQYF.

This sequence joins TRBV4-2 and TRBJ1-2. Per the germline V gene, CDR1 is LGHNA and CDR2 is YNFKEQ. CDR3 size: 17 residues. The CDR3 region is CASSQDSYGRGEDGYTF.

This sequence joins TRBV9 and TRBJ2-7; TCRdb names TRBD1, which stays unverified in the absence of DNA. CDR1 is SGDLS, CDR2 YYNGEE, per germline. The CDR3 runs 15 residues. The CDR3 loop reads CASSATGTAAYEQYF.